The sequence of this T cell receptor beta chain was determined in a study of T cells expressing NK-cell markers. Study-level information: Seven of the eight sequenced donors were HCMV-seropositive; one was seronegative. The study, taken as a whole, reports: For about six donors, the dominant NKG2C+ clonotypes made up about 1.0-8% of their CD8+ T cells.

As regards this clonotype: Its antigen is as yet unknown.

In generating TCR beta cDNA, 5'RACE template switching with UMIs was used. For each CDR3 protein, TCRdb gives one entry from its re-call of the 5' RACE reads, without DNA. Recorded here are about 400,000 distinct CDR3 sequences; the top ten clones represent about 10%. The CDR3 consists of 16 residues. Germline V lookup: CDR1 SEHNR, CDR2 FQNEAQ (reference sequence). J is TRBJ2-1 and V is TRBV7-9; as DNA is missing, the TRBD2 call by TCRdb cannot be tested. Sequenced sample: blood T cells: a sorted CD56 or NKG2C T cell subset, CD4+ or CD8+ T cells, or bulk PBMC T cells (not recorded which). The origin of this receptor is a woman aged 45 to 65 in good health. This CDR3 is CASSLAAGVRNNEQFF.